This T cell receptor beta chain was found in a study of Ad26.COV2.S vaccination and SARS-CoV-2 variants. Study context: Intramuscular Ad26.COV2.S doses were given once or twice, 56 days apart.

Trimming pared 0 bases from V and 0 bases from J, leaving 14 bases between. The CDR3 totals 17 residues. From germline, CDR1 is SGHDT and CDR2 YYEEEE. This clone has at least ten counts. Sequenced by immunoSEQ multiplex PCR; TCRdb stores in-frame clones only, minus some. The sample has around 350,000 clones; roughly 85% are singletons. Treatment described: roughly 18 received Ad26.COV2.S at low or high dose, single or two shots; 5 received placebo; per-sample allocation not given. Sampling occurred on day 63 after the first vaccine or placebo injection. The sequence was collected from a person between 18 and 65 years old who received the Ad26.COV2.S COVID-19 vaccine or a placebo. This material consisted of peripheral blood, taken in a trial of Ad26.COV2.S vaccine versus placebo. J is TRBJ2-3 and V is TRBV5-6; D remains ambiguous. CDR3 sequence reads: CASSLEIDGHSTDTQYF. Here the CDR3 DNA reads TGTGCCAGCAGCTTGGAAATAGACGGGCATAGCACAGATACGCAGTATTTT. The whole variable domain, remainder taken from reference TRBV5-6 and TRBJ2-3, is DAGVTQSPTHLIKTRGQQVTLRCSPKSGHDTVSWYQQALGQGPQFIFQYYEEEERQRGNFPDRFSGHQFPNYSSELNVNALLLGDSALYLCASSLEIDGHSTDTQYFGPGTRLTVL.